This T cell receptor (beta chain) was recorded in a study of T cells in localized non-small cell lung cancer. Germline CDR1 and CDR2: GTSNPN and SVGIG (reference sequence). Trimming removed 0 bases from V and 1 base from J, with 18 bases in between. The CDR3 sequence is 17 residues long. Notes on the study in general: Uninvolved adjacent lung had the highest recorded T cell clonality, with tumor below it. Heterogeneity is still possible, as just one tumor region was sequenced. An association was observed between higher blood T cell density and longer overall survival.

The data were produced by immunoSEQ multiplex PCR, yet TCRdb's version contains in-frame clones alone and is incomplete. The sample has 25,000 to 35,000 clones, about 89% seen once; the top ten hold less than 3%. For this clone: Its cognate antigen is unknown.

The sample was peripheral blood, taken before any cancer treatment. The sequence came from a female donor of 60 years or more with stage I lung adenocarcinoma. This chain uses TRBV30 with TRBJ2-5; D gene ambiguous. The CDR3 DNA follows: TGTGCCTGGAGTGTAGGCCGAAGATTAACGGGCCAAGAGACCCAGTACTTC. The encoded protein is CAWSVGRRLTGQETQYF.